Presented here are 2 T cell receptor beta chains from one specimen sequenced in a study of human T cells and chemical hapten exposure. Time point reported: patch test 3, about 24 weeks after DPC sensitization. Treatment indicated: therapeutic diphenylcyclopropenone sensitization with weekly scalp DPC. TCRdb itself ran the RACE reads through MiXCR, one entry per CDR3 protein. The sample includes some 84,000 distinct CDR3 sequences, about a tenth of them seen just once. The material sequenced was whole blood, taken in connection with sensitization to the hapten diphenylcyclopropenone (DPC). These receptors were collected from a woman aged 50 to 60 with alopecia areata. Some clones in this sample may be carry-over from other donors' samples.

This chain uses TRBV20-1 with TRBJ2-1; 7 nucleotides line up with TRBD2. This CDR3 is built from 13 residues. Unmatched junction bases numbered 2, after V lost 6 bases and J lost 0 bases. Germline V gives CDR1 DFQATT, CDR2 SNEGSKA (reference sequence). Written as DNA, the CDR3 is TGCAGTGCGTGGACTAGCTCCTACAATGAGCAGTTCTTC. It specifies CSAWTSSYNEQFF.

This clonotype was seen only a few times. DNA of the CDR3: TGTGCCAGCAGTACAGGGACAGGGGGCCAAGAGACCCAGTACTTC. This translates into CASSTGTGGQETQYF. This sequence joins TRBV6-5 and TRBJ2-5, with 11 bases that match TRBD1. The germline V gene encodes CDR1 MNHEY and CDR2 SVGAGI. Trimming cost V 5 bases and J 1 base; bases outside gene matches: 3. This CDR3 is 15 amino acids long.